This T cell receptor (beta chain) was sequenced for a study of early T cells in non-severe SARS-CoV-2 infection. Looking at the study overall: Sequenced material consisted of bulk RNA (from unsorted whole blood), and chains were unpaired.

This CDR3 comprises 14 residues. The V end was cut by 0 bases, the J end by 8 bases, with 12 bases between. CDR1 and CDR2 (germline): SGHRS, YFSETQ. Unique molecular identifiers tagged individual cDNA molecules. TCRdb analysed the 5' RACE reads with MiXCR anew, one entry per CDR3 protein. This sample yields about 92,000 distinct CDR3 sequences, of which approximately 15% are seen a single time; 6.5% to 9% belongs to the top ten. Whole-study findings and limits: Matching with VDJdb favored anti-spike CD8 responses (missing private and CD4 specificities).

In regard to this clonotype: Its antigen remains unidentified.

Sequencing was done on a sample of whole blood. The TCR sequence derives from an adult who was a healthcare worker with PCR-confirmed SARS-CoV-2 infection or an uninfected control (not recorded which). This chain links TRBV5-1 with TRBJ2-1; TRBD1 is a possible D gene (5 bases). CDR3 in DNA: TGCGCCAGCAGCTTGGAGGGGCAATACGATGAGCAGTTCTTC. Its translation: CASSLEGQYDEQFF.